A selection of T cell receptor beta chains follows, all from one sample in a study of T-cell memory formation after mild COVID-19. Each CDR3 protein is one row after TCRdb ran MiXCR on the 5' RACE reads. This sample has more than 150,000 distinct CDR3 sequences, with roughly a fifth found just once. The source material was PBMCs or a T cell subset sorted from them (not recorded which). These receptors came from an adult woman who had mild COVID-19 (a few samples of this study predate the infection). Cell type and time point are not known. Both conserved end residues are part of each CDR3. Fields, in order: V gene, D gene, J gene, clone size, CDR3 DNA, CDR3 protein. D genes are given only for firm matches. Size values are once, few and many counts, or a class for expanded clones, and some rows have none.

v_gene: TRBV11-2
d_gene: -
j_gene: TRBJ2-7
abundance: -
CDR3nt: TGTGCCAGCAGCGAGGATCACGAGCAGTACTTC
CDR3aa: CASSEDHEQYF

v_gene: TRBV20-1
d_gene: -
j_gene: TRBJ2-5
abundance: few
CDR3nt: TGCAGTGCCATAAATCGGCCAGCGACTCGGTCGCAACCCGGGGAGACCCAGTACTTC
CDR3aa: CSAINRPATRSQPGETQYF

v_gene: TRBV9
d_gene: -
j_gene: TRBJ1-1
abundance: few
CDR3nt: TGTGCCAGCAGCAAAGGGGAAAACACTGAAGCTTTCTTT
CDR3aa: CASSKGENTEAFF

v_gene: TRBV5-1
d_gene: -
j_gene: TRBJ1-1
abundance: once
CDR3nt: TGCGCCAGCAGCCATGGACGGGGGACTGAAGCTTTCTTT
CDR3aa: CASSHGRGTEAFF

v_gene: TRBV29-1
d_gene: -
j_gene: TRBJ2-1
abundance: -
CDR3nt: TGCAGCGACTGGGACGGATCTCACAATGAGCAGTTCTTC
CDR3aa: CSDWDGSHNEQFF

v_gene: TRBV5-1
d_gene: -
j_gene: TRBJ2-7
abundance: many
CDR3nt: TGCGCCAGCAGCCCGCTGGAAAGAGGGGAGCAGTACTTC
CDR3aa: CASSPLERGEQYF

v_gene: TRBV24-1
d_gene: TRBD2
j_gene: TRBJ2-1
abundance: -
CDR3nt: TGTGCCACCAGTGATTGGGCGGGAGAAGTTAATGAGCAGTTCTTC
CDR3aa: CATSDWAGEVNEQFF

v_gene: TRBV27
d_gene: -
j_gene: TRBJ1-2
abundance: -
CDR3nt: TGTGCCAGCAGTTTTAACAGAAACTATGGCTACACCTTC
CDR3aa: CASSFNRNYGYTF

v_gene: TRBV29-1
d_gene: -
j_gene: TRBJ2-1
abundance: -
CDR3nt: TGCAGCGCTGTCGAACGGACCTACTCCTACAATGAGCAGTTCTTC
CDR3aa: CSAVERTYSYNEQFF

v_gene: TRBV4-3
d_gene: -
j_gene: TRBJ2-1
abundance: few
CDR3nt: TGCGCCAGCAGCCAGTCACGGACGATCCACAATGAGCAGTTCTTC
CDR3aa: CASSQSRTIHNEQFF

v_gene: TRBV12-3/TRBV12-4
d_gene: TRBD2
j_gene: TRBJ2-5
abundance: -
CDR3nt: TGTGCCAGCAGTACCGCGGGAGTACTGGGAGAGACCCAGTACTTC
CDR3aa: CASSTAGVLGETQYF

v_gene: TRBV9
d_gene: TRBD2
j_gene: TRBJ2-1
abundance: -
CDR3nt: TGTGCCAGCAGCGAGGAATGGGGGGGGACCTACAATGAGCAGTTCTTC
CDR3aa: CASSEEWGGTYNEQFF

v_gene: TRBV7-9
d_gene: -
j_gene: TRBJ1-2
abundance: -
CDR3nt: TGTGCCAGCAGCTTGGGGGCCTTGAACTATGGCTACACCTTC
CDR3aa: CASSLGALNYGYTF

v_gene: TRBV24-1
d_gene: -
j_gene: TRBJ2-6
abundance: -
CDR3nt: TGTGCCACCAGTGATCCCGGGACCCGAGCTGGGGCCAACGTCCTGACTTTC
CDR3aa: CATSDPGTRAGANVLTF

v_gene: TRBV7-2
d_gene: -
j_gene: TRBJ2-1
abundance: many
CDR3nt: TGTGCCAGCAGCTTACCTAGCTACTACAATGAGCAGTTCTTC
CDR3aa: CASSLPSYYNEQFF

v_gene: TRBV15
d_gene: TRBD1
j_gene: TRBJ2-2
abundance: -
CDR3nt: TGTGCCACACCCAGGGGGCTGTCCGGGGAGCTGTTTTTT
CDR3aa: CATPRGLSGELFF

v_gene: TRBV7-9
d_gene: -
j_gene: TRBJ1-2
abundance: few
CDR3nt: TGTGCCAGCAGCTCTCAGGGTCCCGGATATGGCTACACCTTC
CDR3aa: CASSSQGPGYGYTF

v_gene: TRBV3-1
d_gene: -
j_gene: TRBJ2-3
abundance: -
CDR3nt: TGTGCCAGCAGCCAGGATAGTGGCGGGGCTAGCACAGATACGCAGTATTTT
CDR3aa: CASSQDSGGASTDTQYF

v_gene: TRBV14
d_gene: -
j_gene: TRBJ2-5
abundance: -
CDR3nt: TGTGCCAGCAGCCTGCTACAGGGCTTACAAGAGACCCAGTACTTC
CDR3aa: CASSLLQGLQETQYF

v_gene: TRBV5-1
d_gene: TRBD2
j_gene: TRBJ2-7
abundance: -
CDR3nt: TGCGCCAGCAGCCCGGGACTAGCGGGATTATTTATGGACGAGCAGTACTTC
CDR3aa: CASSPGLAGLFMDEQYF

v_gene: TRBV7-9
d_gene: -
j_gene: TRBJ2-7
abundance: -
CDR3nt: TGTGCCAGCAGCTTAGCTACCTACGAGCAGTACTTC
CDR3aa: CASSLATYEQYF

v_gene: TRBV9
d_gene: TRBD1
j_gene: TRBJ1-2
abundance: -
CDR3nt: TGTGCCAGCAGCGTAGCGTCGGGACAGGGGGCGGAAGGCTACACCTTC
CDR3aa: CASSVASGQGAEGYTF

v_gene: TRBV11-2
d_gene: -
j_gene: TRBJ2-1
abundance: -
CDR3nt: TGTGCCAGCAACCCCGGGGGGCTTTACAATGAGCAGTTCTTC
CDR3aa: CASNPGGLYNEQFF

v_gene: TRBV4-1
d_gene: -
j_gene: TRBJ2-1
abundance: few
CDR3nt: TGCGCCAGCAGCAGAAGGGAAGGGGACGGTGAGCAGTTCTTC
CDR3aa: CASSRREGDGEQFF

v_gene: TRBV29-1
d_gene: -
j_gene: TRBJ2-2
abundance: -
CDR3nt: TGCAGCGTTGAAGATGACAGAGCGAACACCGGGGAGCTGTTTTTT
CDR3aa: CSVEDDRANTGELFF

v_gene: TRBV29-1
d_gene: -
j_gene: TRBJ2-5
abundance: -
CDR3nt: TGCAGCGTTGTCACCCGATTCCTGGGGCGGAGAGAGACCCAGTACTTC
CDR3aa: CSVVTRFLGRRETQYF

v_gene: TRBV7-9
d_gene: TRBD2
j_gene: TRBJ2-7
abundance: -
CDR3nt: TGTGCCAGCAGCTCATACACAGGACTAGCGGGAGAGGAGACCTACGAGCAGTACTTC
CDR3aa: CASSSYTGLAGEETYEQYF

v_gene: TRBV27
d_gene: -
j_gene: TRBJ1-5
abundance: few
CDR3nt: TGTGCCAGCAGTTCCCCAGGGACTCAGCCCCAGCATTTT
CDR3aa: CASSSPGTQPQHF

v_gene: TRBV30
d_gene: TRBD2
j_gene: TRBJ2-1
abundance: few
CDR3nt: TGTGCCTGGAGTATAGGACTAGGGGTCAATGAGCAGTTCTTC
CDR3aa: CAWSIGLGVNEQFF

v_gene: TRBV5-1
d_gene: -
j_gene: TRBJ2-5
abundance: -
CDR3nt: TGCGCCAGCAGCCTGACCCAAGAGACCCAGTACTTC
CDR3aa: CASSLTQETQYF

v_gene: TRBV29-1
d_gene: TRBD2
j_gene: TRBJ2-1
abundance: few
CDR3nt: TGCAGCGTTGAAGGAAATTTAGCGGGAATCAATGAGCAGTTCTTC
CDR3aa: CSVEGNLAGINEQFF

v_gene: TRBV20-1
d_gene: TRBD1
j_gene: TRBJ2-7
abundance: -
CDR3nt: TGCAGTGCTAGAAAGAGGGGGCACGTCTACGAGCAGTACTTC
CDR3aa: CSARKRGHVYEQYF

v_gene: TRBV4-2
d_gene: -
j_gene: TRBJ2-1
abundance: few
CDR3nt: TGTGCCAGCAGCCAATCCGTGGGACCCTTCAGCTCCTACAATGAGCAGTTCTTC
CDR3aa: CASSQSVGPFSSYNEQFF

v_gene: TRBV5-1
d_gene: TRBD2
j_gene: TRBJ2-7
abundance: -
CDR3nt: TGCGCCAGCAGCACTAGCGCCGATTCCTACGAGCAGTACTTC
CDR3aa: CASSTSADSYEQYF

v_gene: TRBV5-1
d_gene: TRBD1
j_gene: TRBJ2-5
abundance: few
CDR3nt: TGCGCCAGCAGCTACAGGACAGGGGCGCAAGAGACCCAGTACTTC
CDR3aa: CASSYRTGAQETQYF

v_gene: TRBV5-1
d_gene: -
j_gene: TRBJ1-1
abundance: few
CDR3nt: TGCGCCAGCCACAGCAAAACTATGAACACTGAAGCTTTCTTT
CDR3aa: CASHSKTMNTEAFF

v_gene: TRBV5-1
d_gene: -
j_gene: TRBJ2-1
abundance: few
CDR3nt: TGCGCCAGCAGCTTGGACCCCGAGAACGACAATGAGCAGTTCTTC
CDR3aa: CASSLDPENDNEQFF

v_gene: TRBV6-2/TRBV6-3
d_gene: TRBD1
j_gene: TRBJ1-1
abundance: -
CDR3nt: TGTGCCAGCAGTTGGGACAGGAGCATGAACACTGAAGCTTTCTTT
CDR3aa: CASSWDRSMNTEAFF

v_gene: TRBV7-3
d_gene: TRBD1
j_gene: TRBJ2-2
abundance: -
CDR3nt: TGTGCCAGCAGCTTATTGACAGGGGAAAACCGTGGGGAGCTGTTTTTT
CDR3aa: CASSLLTGENRGELFF

v_gene: TRBV9
d_gene: -
j_gene: TRBJ2-1
abundance: -
CDR3nt: TGTGCCAGCAGCGTTGGTGGGTCTCCGAATGAGCAGTTCTTC
CDR3aa: CASSVGGSPNEQFF

v_gene: TRBV29-1
d_gene: -
j_gene: TRBJ1-2
abundance: -
CDR3nt: TGCAGCGGGATGACACCGGGACAAATTGACTATGGCTACACCTTC
CDR3aa: CSGMTPGQIDYGYTF

v_gene: TRBV4-2
d_gene: TRBD2
j_gene: TRBJ2-2
abundance: few
CDR3nt: TGTGCCAGCAGCCAAGATTTGAGCGCGGGGGGGAACACCGGGGAGCTGTTTTTT
CDR3aa: CASSQDLSAGGNTGELFF

v_gene: TRBV7-8
d_gene: TRBD1
j_gene: TRBJ1-2
abundance: -
CDR3nt: TGTGCCAGCAGCTTAGAGGTCGAGGACAGGGGCTATGGCTACACCTTC
CDR3aa: CASSLEVEDRGYGYTF

v_gene: TRBV6-2/TRBV6-3
d_gene: -
j_gene: TRBJ2-3
abundance: many
CDR3nt: TGTGCCAGCAGCGACGGACGAGCCACAGATACGCAGTATTTT
CDR3aa: CASSDGRATDTQYF

v_gene: TRBV5-4
d_gene: -
j_gene: TRBJ1-2
abundance: -
CDR3nt: TGTGCCAGCAGCTTGTTGGACACTCGATTCTATGGCTACACCTTC
CDR3aa: CASSLLDTRFYGYTF

v_gene: TRBV20-1
d_gene: -
j_gene: TRBJ2-5
abundance: -
CDR3nt: TGCAGTGCGTCGCTGGAGACCCAGTACTTC
CDR3aa: CSASLETQYF

v_gene: TRBV5-6
d_gene: TRBD1
j_gene: TRBJ2-1
abundance: few
CDR3nt: TGTGCCAGCAGCTTGGGGACAGGGGATGGCAATGAGCAGTTCTTC
CDR3aa: CASSLGTGDGNEQFF